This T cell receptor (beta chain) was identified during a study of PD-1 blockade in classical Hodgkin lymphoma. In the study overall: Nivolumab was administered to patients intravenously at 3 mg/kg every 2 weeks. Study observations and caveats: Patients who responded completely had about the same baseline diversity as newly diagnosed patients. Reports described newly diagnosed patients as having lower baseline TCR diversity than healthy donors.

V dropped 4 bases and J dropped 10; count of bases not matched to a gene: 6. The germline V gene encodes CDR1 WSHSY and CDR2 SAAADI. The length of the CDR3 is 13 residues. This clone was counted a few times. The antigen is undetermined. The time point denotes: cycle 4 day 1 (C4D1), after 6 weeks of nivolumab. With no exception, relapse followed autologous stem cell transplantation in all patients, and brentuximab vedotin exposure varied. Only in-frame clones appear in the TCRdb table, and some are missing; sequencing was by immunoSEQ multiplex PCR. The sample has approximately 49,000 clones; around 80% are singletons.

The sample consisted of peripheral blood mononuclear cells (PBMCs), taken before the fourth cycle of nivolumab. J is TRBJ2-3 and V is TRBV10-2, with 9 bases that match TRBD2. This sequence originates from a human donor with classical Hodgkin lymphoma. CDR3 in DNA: TGCGCCAGCAGTGCAGCGGGGGGCCGAGCGCAGTATTTT. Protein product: CASSAAGGRAQYF.